This TCR beta chain is drawn from a study of immune characterization of retroperitoneal liposarcoma. TCRdb called the PCR reads again in MiXCR, with one record for every CDR3 protein. The data hold roughly 9,700 distinct CDR3 sequences, with roughly 25% observed a single time. On this clonotype itself: With a much larger clone just one base away, this may be a read error.

The CDR3 has 13 amino acids. V gave up 10 bases and J gave up 3 bases, with 13 bases separating them. Germline loops: CDR1 MNHGY, CDR2 SAAAGT. V gene TRBV6-8 combines with J gene TRBJ1-5, with TRBD1 as a possible D gene (5 bases). The source of this sequence is a female donor with retroperitoneal liposarcoma. The sample taken for sequencing was tumor tissue. In nucleotides, the CDR3 is TGTGCCAACATTAGGGACCTCAATCAGCCCCAGCATTTT. Its translation: CANIRDLNQPQHF.